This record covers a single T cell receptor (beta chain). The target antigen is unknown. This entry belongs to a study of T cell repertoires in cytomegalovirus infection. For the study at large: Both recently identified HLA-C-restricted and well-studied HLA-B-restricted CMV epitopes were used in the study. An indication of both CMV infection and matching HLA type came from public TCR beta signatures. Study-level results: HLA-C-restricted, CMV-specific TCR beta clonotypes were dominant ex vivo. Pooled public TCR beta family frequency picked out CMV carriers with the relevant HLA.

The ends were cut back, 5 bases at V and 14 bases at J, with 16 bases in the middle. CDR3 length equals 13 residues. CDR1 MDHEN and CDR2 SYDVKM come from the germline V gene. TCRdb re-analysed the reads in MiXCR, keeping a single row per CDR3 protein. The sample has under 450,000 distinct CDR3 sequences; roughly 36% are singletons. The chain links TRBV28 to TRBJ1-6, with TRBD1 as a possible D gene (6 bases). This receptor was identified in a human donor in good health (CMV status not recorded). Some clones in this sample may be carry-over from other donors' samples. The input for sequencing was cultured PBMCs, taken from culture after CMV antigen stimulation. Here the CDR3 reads CASSETGPRTLHF. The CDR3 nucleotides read TGTGCCAGCAGTGAGACAGGTCCGAGAACCCTCCACTTT.